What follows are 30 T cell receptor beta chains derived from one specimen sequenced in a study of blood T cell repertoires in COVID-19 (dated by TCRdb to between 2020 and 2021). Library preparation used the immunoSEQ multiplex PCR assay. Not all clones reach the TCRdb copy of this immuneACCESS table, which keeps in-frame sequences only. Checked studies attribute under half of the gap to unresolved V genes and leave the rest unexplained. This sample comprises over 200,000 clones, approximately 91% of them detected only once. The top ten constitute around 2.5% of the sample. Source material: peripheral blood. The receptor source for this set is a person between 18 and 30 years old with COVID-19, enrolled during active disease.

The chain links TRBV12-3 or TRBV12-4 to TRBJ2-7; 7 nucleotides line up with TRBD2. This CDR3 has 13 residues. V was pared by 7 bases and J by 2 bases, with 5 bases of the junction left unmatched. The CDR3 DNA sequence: TGTGCCAGCACCCCCGGACTAGCCTACGAGCAGTACTTC. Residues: CASTPGLAYEQYF.

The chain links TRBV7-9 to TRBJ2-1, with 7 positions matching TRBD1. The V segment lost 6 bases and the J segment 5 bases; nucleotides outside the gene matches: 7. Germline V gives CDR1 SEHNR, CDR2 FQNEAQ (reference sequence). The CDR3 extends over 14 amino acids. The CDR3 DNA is TGTGCCAGCAGTGACCGGGACAGCCACAATGAGCAGTTCTTC. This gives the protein CASSDRDSHNEQFF.

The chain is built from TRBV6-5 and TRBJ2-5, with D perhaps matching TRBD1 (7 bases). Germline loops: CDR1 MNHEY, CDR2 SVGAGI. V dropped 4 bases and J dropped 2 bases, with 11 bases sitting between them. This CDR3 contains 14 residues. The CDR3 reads CASSSPGGQETQYF. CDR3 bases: TGTGCCAGCAGTTCCCCAGGGGGGCAAGAGACCCAGTACTTC.

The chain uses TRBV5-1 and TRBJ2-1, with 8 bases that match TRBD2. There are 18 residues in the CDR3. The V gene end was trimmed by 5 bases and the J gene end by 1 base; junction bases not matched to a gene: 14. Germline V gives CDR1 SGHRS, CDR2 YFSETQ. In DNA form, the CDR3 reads TGCGCCAGCAGACCCGGAGGGTTTAGCGGGGATTCCTACAATGAGCAGTTCTTC. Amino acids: CASRPGGFSGDSYNEQFF. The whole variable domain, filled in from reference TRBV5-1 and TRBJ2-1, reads KAGVTQTPRYLIKTRGQQVTLSCSPISGHRSVSWYQQTPGQGLQFLFEYFSETQRNKGNFPGRFSGRQFSNSRSEMNVSTLELGDSALYLCASRPGGFSGDSYNEQFFGPGTRLTVL.

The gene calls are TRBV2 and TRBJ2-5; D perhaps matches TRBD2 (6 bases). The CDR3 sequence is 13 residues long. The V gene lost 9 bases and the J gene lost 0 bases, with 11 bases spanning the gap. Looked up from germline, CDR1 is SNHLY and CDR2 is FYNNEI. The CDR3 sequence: CASTGTDQETQYF. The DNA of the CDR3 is TGTGCCAGTACCGGGACTGACCAAGAGACCCAGTACTTC.

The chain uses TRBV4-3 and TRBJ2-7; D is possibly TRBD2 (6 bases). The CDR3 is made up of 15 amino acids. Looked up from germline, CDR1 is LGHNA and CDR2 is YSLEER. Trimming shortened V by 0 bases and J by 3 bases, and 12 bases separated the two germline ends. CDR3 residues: CASSQDRDSYYEQYF. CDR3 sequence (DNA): TGCGCCAGCAGCCAAGACCGGGACTCCTACTACGAGCAGTACTTC.

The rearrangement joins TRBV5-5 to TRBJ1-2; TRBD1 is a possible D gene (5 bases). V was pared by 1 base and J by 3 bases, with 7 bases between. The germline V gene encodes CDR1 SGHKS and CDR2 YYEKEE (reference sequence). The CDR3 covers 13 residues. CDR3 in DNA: TGTGCCAGCAGCTTGACAGGAGACTATGGCTACACCTTC. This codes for CASSLTGDYGYTF.

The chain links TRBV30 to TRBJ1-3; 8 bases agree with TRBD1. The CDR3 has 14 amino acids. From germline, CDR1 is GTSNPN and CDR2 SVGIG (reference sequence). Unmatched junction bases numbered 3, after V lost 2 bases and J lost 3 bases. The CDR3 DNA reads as TGTGCCTGGAGTCGACAGGGGAGTGGAAACACCATATATTTT. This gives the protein CAWSRQGSGNTIYF.

The CDR3 reads CASSQRPGTGVGYNEQFF. The CDR3 coding sequence is TGTGCCAGCAGCCAACGTCCCGGGACAGGGGTCGGCTACAATGAGCAGTTCTTC. V usage is TRBV7-9 and J usage is TRBJ2-1; 10 bases agree with TRBD1. Germline CDR1 is SEHNR and CDR2 is FQNEAQ (reference sequence). The CDR3 has 18 residues. Unmatched junction bases numbered 13, after V lost 5 bases and J lost 3 bases.

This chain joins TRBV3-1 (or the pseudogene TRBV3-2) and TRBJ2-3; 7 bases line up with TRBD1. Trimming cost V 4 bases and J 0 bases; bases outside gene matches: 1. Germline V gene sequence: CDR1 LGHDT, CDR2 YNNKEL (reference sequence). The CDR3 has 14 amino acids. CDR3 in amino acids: CASSLGQSTDTQYF. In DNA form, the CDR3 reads TGTGCCAGCAGCCTGGGACAGAGCACAGATACGCAGTATTTT.

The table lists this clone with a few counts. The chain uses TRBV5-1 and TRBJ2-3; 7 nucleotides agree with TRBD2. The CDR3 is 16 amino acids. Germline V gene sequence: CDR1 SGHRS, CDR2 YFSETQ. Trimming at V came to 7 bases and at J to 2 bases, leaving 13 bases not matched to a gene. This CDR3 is CASGAGSGFYTDTQYF. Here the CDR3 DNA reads TGCGCCAGCGGGGCTGGTAGCGGGTTTTACACAGATACGCAGTATTTT. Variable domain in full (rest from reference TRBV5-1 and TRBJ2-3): KAGVTQTPRYLIKTRGQQVTLSCSPISGHRSVSWYQQTPGQGLQFLFEYFSETQRNKGNFPGRFSGRQFSNSRSEMNVSTLELGDSALYLCASGAGSGFYTDTQYFGPGTRLTVL.

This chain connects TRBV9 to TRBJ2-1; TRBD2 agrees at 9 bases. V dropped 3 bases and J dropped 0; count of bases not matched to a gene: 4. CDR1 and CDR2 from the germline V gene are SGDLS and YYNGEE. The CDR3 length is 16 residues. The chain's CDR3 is CASSASGGYSYNEQFF. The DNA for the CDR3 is TGTGCCAGCAGCGCGAGCGGGGGGTACTCCTACAATGAGCAGTTCTTC.

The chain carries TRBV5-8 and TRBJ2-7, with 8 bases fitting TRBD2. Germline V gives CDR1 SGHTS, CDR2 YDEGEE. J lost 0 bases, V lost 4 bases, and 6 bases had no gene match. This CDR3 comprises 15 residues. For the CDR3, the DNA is TGTGCCAGCAGCCAACTAGCGGATAGCTCCTACGAGCAGTACTTC. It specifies CASSQLADSSYEQYF.

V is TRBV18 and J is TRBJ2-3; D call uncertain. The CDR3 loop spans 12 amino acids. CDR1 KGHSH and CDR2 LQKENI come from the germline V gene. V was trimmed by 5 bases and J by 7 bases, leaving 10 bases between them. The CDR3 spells CASSTPENTQYF. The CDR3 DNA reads TGTGCCAGCTCAACCCCGGAGAATACGCAGTATTTT.

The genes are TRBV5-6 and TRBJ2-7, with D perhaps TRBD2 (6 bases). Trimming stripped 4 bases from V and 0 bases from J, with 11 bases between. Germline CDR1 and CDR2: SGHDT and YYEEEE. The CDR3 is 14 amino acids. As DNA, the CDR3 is TGTGCCAGCAGCACATCGGGACTCTCCTACGAGCAGTACTTC. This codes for CASSTSGLSYEQYF.

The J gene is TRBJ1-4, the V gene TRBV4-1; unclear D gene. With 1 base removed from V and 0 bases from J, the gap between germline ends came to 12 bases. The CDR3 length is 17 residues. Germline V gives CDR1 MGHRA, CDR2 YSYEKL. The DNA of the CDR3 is TGCGCCAGCAGCCAAGTCAGGCAGGCCGCAACTAATGAAAAACTGTTTTTT. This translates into CASSQVRQAATNEKLFF.

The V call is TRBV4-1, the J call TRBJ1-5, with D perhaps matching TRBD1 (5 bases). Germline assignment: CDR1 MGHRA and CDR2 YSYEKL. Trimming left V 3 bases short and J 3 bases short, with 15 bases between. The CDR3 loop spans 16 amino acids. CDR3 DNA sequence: TGCGCCAGCAGCCAGGCATCAGGGAGGGTCAATCAGCCCCAGCATTTT. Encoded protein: CASSQASGRVNQPQHF.

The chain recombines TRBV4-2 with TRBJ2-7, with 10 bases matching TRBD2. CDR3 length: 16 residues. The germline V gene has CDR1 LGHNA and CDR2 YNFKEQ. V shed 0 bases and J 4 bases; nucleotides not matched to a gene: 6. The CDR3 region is CASSQDLGLAAYEQYF. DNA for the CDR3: TGTGCCAGCAGCCAAGATCTAGGACTAGCGGCTTACGAGCAGTACTTC.

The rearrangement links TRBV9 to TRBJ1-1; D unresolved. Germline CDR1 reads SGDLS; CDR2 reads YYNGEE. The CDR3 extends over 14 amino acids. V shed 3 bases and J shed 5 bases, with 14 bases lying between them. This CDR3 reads CASSATPRGTEAFF. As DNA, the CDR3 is TGTGCCAGCAGCGCAACCCCGCGGGGAACTGAAGCTTTCTTT.

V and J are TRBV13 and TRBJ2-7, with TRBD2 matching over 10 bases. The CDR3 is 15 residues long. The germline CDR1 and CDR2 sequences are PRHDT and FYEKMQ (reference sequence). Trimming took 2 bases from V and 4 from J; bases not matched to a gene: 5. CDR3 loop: CASSLSSGRRYEQYF. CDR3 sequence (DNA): TGTGCCAGCAGCTTATCTAGCGGGAGACGTTACGAGCAGTACTTC.

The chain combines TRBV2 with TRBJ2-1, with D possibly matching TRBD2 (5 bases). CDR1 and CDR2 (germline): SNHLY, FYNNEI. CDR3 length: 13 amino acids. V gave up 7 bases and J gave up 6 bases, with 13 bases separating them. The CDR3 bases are TGTGCCAGCACCCTCGGAGGACCCAATGAGCAGTTCTTC. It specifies CASTLGGPNEQFF.

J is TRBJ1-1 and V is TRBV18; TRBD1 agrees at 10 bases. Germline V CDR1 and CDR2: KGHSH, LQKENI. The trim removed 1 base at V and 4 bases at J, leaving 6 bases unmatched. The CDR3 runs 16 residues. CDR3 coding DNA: TGTGCCAGCTCACCACAGGGACAGGGGATGGGCACTGAAGCTTTCTTT. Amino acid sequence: CASSPQGQGMGTEAFF.

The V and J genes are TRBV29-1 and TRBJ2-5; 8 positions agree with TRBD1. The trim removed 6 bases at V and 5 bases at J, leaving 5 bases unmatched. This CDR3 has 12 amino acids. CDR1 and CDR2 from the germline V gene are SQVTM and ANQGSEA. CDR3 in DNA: TGCAGCGTAAGGACAGGGCTTGAGACCCAGTACTTC. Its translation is CSVRTGLETQYF.

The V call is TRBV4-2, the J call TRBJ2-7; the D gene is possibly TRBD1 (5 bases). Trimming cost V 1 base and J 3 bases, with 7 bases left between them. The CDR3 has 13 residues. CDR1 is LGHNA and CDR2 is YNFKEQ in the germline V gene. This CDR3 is CASSQGRDYEQYF. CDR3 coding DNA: TGTGCCAGCAGCCAAGGCAGGGACTACGAGCAGTACTTC.

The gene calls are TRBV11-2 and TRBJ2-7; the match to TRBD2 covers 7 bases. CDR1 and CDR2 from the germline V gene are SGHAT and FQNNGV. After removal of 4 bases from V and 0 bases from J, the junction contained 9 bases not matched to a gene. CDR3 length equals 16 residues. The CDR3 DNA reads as TGTGCCAGCAGCTCAAGAACAACTAGCGCCTCCTACGAGCAGTACTTC. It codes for CASSSRTTSASYEQYF.

Here the CDR3 reads CASSQSSRANTGELFF. The CDR3 nucleotides are TGTGCCAGCAGCCAGTCCTCCCGGGCGAACACCGGGGAGCTGTTTTTT. This chain links TRBV14 with TRBJ2-2; D not certain. The CDR3 loop spans 16 amino acids. The V gene's germline CDR1 is SGHDN and CDR2 FVKESK. V shed 3 bases and J shed 0 bases, with 11 bases lying between them.

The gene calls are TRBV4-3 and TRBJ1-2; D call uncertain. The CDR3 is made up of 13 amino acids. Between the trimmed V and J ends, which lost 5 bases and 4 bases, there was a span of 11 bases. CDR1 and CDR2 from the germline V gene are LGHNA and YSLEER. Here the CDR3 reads CASSVDPGYGYTF. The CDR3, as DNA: TGCGCCAGCAGCGTAGACCCAGGCTATGGCTACACCTTC.

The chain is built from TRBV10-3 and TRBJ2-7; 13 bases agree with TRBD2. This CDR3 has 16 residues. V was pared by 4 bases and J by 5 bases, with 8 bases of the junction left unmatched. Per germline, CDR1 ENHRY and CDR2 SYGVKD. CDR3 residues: CAISGTSGRVDHEQYF. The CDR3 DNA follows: TGTGCCATCAGTGGGACTAGCGGGAGAGTTGACCACGAGCAGTACTTC.

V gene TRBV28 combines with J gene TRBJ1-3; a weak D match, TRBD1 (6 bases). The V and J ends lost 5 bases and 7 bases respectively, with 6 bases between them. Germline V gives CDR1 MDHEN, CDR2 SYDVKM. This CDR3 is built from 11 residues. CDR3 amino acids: CASSQGNTIYF. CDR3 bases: TGTGCCAGCAGTCAGGGGAACACCATATATTTT.

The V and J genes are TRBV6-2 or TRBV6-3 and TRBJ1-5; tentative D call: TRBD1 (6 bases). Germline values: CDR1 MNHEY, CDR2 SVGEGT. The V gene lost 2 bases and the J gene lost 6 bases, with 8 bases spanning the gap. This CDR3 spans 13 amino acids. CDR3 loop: CASSYAGAQPQHF. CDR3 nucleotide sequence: TGTGCCAGCAGTTACGCAGGGGCTCAGCCCCAGCATTTT.